These 20 T cell receptor beta chains came from one sample sequenced in a study of shared clonotypes between healthy human individuals. The protocol was immunoSEQ multiplex PCR, while the TCRdb copy is restricted to in-frame clones and leaves out a portion. The sample has around 1 million clones; over 75% are singletons. The source material was memory CD4+ T cells sorted from blood. Subset described: CD45RA-negative fraction. These receptors came from a young man in good health.

J is TRBJ2-7 and V is TRBV7-2; D tentatively fits TRBD1 or TRBD2 (5 bases each). From germline, CDR1 is SGHTA and CDR2 FQGNSA. V lost 4 bases, J lost 0 bases, and 19 bases lay in between. CDR3 length: 17 amino acids. DNA for the CDR3: TGTGCCAGCAGCTCTGAAGGTTGGGGGAAAAGCTCCTACGAGCAGTACTTC. Its translation is CASSSEGWGKSSYEQYF. The variable domain in full, with the rest retrieved from reference TRBV7-2 and TRBJ2-7, is GAGVSQSPSNKVTEKGKDVELRCDPISGHTALYWYRQSLGQGLEFLIYFQGNSAPDKSGLPSDRFSAERTGGSVSTLTIQRTQQEDSAVYLCASSSEGWGKSSYEQYFGPGTRLTVT.

CDR3 region: CASSSQGAYGYTF. Here the CDR3 DNA reads TGTGCCAGCAGCTCTCAGGGCGCCTATGGCTACACCTTC. V is TRBV11-2 and J is TRBJ1-2, with D possibly being TRBD1 (5 bases). Looked up from germline, CDR1 is SGHAT and CDR2 is FQNNGV. With 4 bases removed from V and 4 bases from J, the gap between germline ends came to 10 bases. The CDR3 spans 13 residues.

The J gene is TRBJ1-1, the V gene TRBV5-1; D is perhaps TRBD1 (5 bases). Germline V gives CDR1 SGHRS, CDR2 YFSETQ. The ends were cut back, 4 bases at V and 6 bases at J, with 16 bases in the middle. The CDR3 consists of 14 residues. The CDR3: CASSPSGSLAEAFF. CDR3 nucleotides: TGCGCCAGCAGCCCATCAGGGAGTTTGGCTGAAGCTTTCTTT. The whole variable domain, remainder taken from reference TRBV5-1 and TRBJ1-1, is KAGVTQTPRYLIKTRGQQVTLSCSPISGHRSVSWYQQTPGQGLQFLFEYFSETQRNKGNFPGRFSGRQFSNSRSEMNVSTLELGDSALYLCASSPSGSLAEAFFGQGTRLTVV.

The V gene is TRBV2, the J gene TRBJ1-5; 8 bases match TRBD1. This CDR3 is built from 16 residues. After removal of 4 bases from V and 3 bases from J, the junction contained 8 bases not matched to a gene. From germline, CDR1 is SNHLY and CDR2 FYNNEI. As DNA, the CDR3 is TGTGCCAGCAGTGTTCAGGGGGCGAAGGCCAATCAGCCCCAGCATTTT. This codes for CASSVQGAKANQPQHF.

A remark on this clone: A much larger clone lies a single base off, so this may be a read error. The sample holds other DNA sequences that translate to the same CDR3. This chain joins TRBV5-1 and TRBJ1-4; tentative D call: TRBD1 (5 bases). This CDR3 comprises 14 residues. V lost 0 bases and J lost 3, with 6 bases in between. Germline V gives CDR1 SGHRS, CDR2 YFSETQ. CDR3 bases: TGCGCCAGCAGCTTGGGAGGGGCTAATGAAAAACTGTTTTTT. Its protein product is CASSLGGANEKLFF.

This chain joins TRBV7-9 and TRBJ2-1; 9 nucleotides match TRBD2. The V and J ends lost 5 bases and 4 bases, in that order; junction bases with no gene match: 12. Germline CDR1 SEHNR, CDR2 FQNEAQ (reference sequence). The CDR3 spans 17 residues. Here the CDR3 DNA reads TGTGCCAGCAGCCCCATGGCTAGCGGGATTCGGTACAATGAGCAGTTCTTC. Amino acids: CASSPMASGIRYNEQFF. The full variable domain, completed using reference TRBV7-9 and TRBJ2-1, is DTGVSQNPRHKITKRGQNVTFRCDPISEHNRLYWYRQTLGQGPEFLTYFQNEAQLEKSRLLSDRFSAERPKGSFSTLEIQRTEQGDSAMYLCASSPMASGIRYNEQFFGPGTRLTVL.

This clone appeared once. This chain uses TRBV2 with TRBJ1-1; D unclear. Germline assignment: CDR1 SNHLY and CDR2 FYNNEI. Between the trimmed V and J ends, which lost 8 bases and 1 base, there was a span of 14 bases. CDR3 size: 14 residues. The CDR3 DNA reads TGTGCCAGCTCCTGGCAAGGGTCGAACACTGAAGCTTTCTTT. This sequence encodes CASSWQGSNTEAFF.

V and J are TRBV19 and TRBJ2-5, with TRBD1 matching 9 bases. V lost 4 bases to trimming and J lost 4 bases; unmatched junction nucleotides: 16. The germline gives CDR1 LNHDA, CDR2 SQIVND (reference sequence). The CDR3 loop spans 18 amino acids. The CDR3 DNA reads TGTGCCAGTAGTAGCCCGCCGGGACAGGGCAGGACGGGAGAGACCCAGTACTTC. Translating gives CASSSPPGQGRTGETQYF.

The V gene is TRBV18, the J gene TRBJ1-2, with 11 bases aligning to TRBD1. The J segment lost 5 bases and the V segment lost 3 bases, leaving 8 bases of the junction unmatched. CDR3 length: 16 residues. Germline CDR1 reads KGHSH; CDR2 reads LQKENI. The CDR3 region has the DNA TGTGCCAGCTCACCGACCGGACAGGGGGCGCGGTATGGCTACACCTTC. Protein: CASSPTGQGARYGYTF.

The J gene is TRBJ2-7, the V gene TRBV5-6, with TRBD2 matching 9 bases. The CDR3 loop spans 15 amino acids. Germline V CDR1 and CDR2: SGHDT, YYEEEE. The V gene end was trimmed by 3 bases and the J gene end by 3 bases; junction bases not matched to a gene: 7. The chain's CDR3 is CASSSNSGSRYEQYF. In DNA, the CDR3 is TGTGCCAGCAGCTCTAATAGCGGGAGTCGCTACGAGCAGTACTTC. The variable domain in full, completed from reference TRBV5-6 and TRBJ2-7, reads DAGVTQSPTHLIKTRGQQVTLRCSPKSGHDTVSWYQQALGQGPQFIFQYYEEEERQRGNFPDRFSGHQFPNYSSELNVNALLLGDSALYLCASSSNSGSRYEQYFGPGTRLTVT.

V usage is TRBV5-1 and J usage is TRBJ1-3; D is unclear. Germline CDR1 is SGHRS and CDR2 is YFSETQ. The V end lost 2 bases, the J end lost 2 bases, and 8 bases lay between the germline ends. The CDR3 has 14 residues. The chain's CDR3 is CASSFVPTGNTIYF. The CDR3 nucleotides read TGCGCCAGCAGCTTCGTCCCGACTGGAAACACCATATATTTT. Complete variable domain (other parts from reference TRBV5-1 and TRBJ1-3): KAGVTQTPRYLIKTRGQQVTLSCSPISGHRSVSWYQQTPGQGLQFLFEYFSETQRNKGNFPGRFSGRQFSNSRSEMNVSTLELGDSALYLCASSFVPTGNTIYFGEGSWLTVV.

The V and J genes are TRBV28 and TRBJ2-7, with D perhaps matching TRBD1 (6 bases). The CDR3 is made up of 11 amino acids. V gave up 8 bases and J gave up 4 bases, with 9 bases separating them. Germline CDR1 and CDR2: MDHEN and SYDVKM. The chain's CDR3 is CASGDKYEQYF. The CDR3 coding sequence is TGTGCCAGCGGGGACAAGTACGAGCAGTACTTC.

This clone occurred a few times. The CDR3 DNA is TGTGCCAGCAGCTCGACAGGCCAGAGCTCTGGAAACACCATATATTTT. It specifies CASSSTGQSSGNTIYF. The chain links TRBV11-2 to TRBJ1-3; a weak D match, TRBD1 (6 bases). The ends were cut back, 4 bases at V and 0 bases at J, with 13 bases in the middle. Per germline, CDR1 SGHAT and CDR2 FQNNGV. CDR3 length: 16 residues.

V gene TRBV18 combines with J gene TRBJ1-6, with D unclear. There are 15 residues in the CDR3. V shed 2 bases and J shed 4 bases, with 9 bases lying between them. The V gene's germline CDR1 is KGHSH and CDR2 LQKENI. In nucleotides, the CDR3 is TGTGCCAGCTCACCATCGATTGATTATAATTCACCCCTCCACTTT. Translated: CASSPSIDYNSPLHF.

This clone was found a few times. The chain has TRBV5-1 and TRBJ2-1; maybe TRBD2 (5 bases). V lost 0 bases to trimming and J lost 7 bases, with 11 bases between them. The CDR3 covers 14 residues. Germline V lookup: CDR1 SGHRS, CDR2 YFSETQ. CDR3 in amino acids: CASSLAPSNNEQFF. The CDR3 DNA sequence: TGCGCCAGCAGCTTGGCCCCTAGCAATAATGAGCAGTTCTTC.

This clone occurred once. As DNA, the CDR3 is TGTGCCAGCAGTGATCTGACAGGGACCTTGCCCCTCCACTTT. Translated: CASSDLTGTLPLHF. V usage is TRBV6-1 and J usage is TRBJ1-6, with 7 bases fitting TRBD1. The V segment lost 3 bases and the J segment 13 bases; nucleotides outside the gene matches: 9. There are 14 residues in the CDR3. Germline loops: CDR1 MNHNS, CDR2 SASEGT.

This sequence joins TRBV5-1 and TRBJ2-6; 7 bases align to TRBD1. Germline V gene lookup returns CDR1 SGHRS and CDR2 YFSETQ. This CDR3 comprises 16 residues. J lost 2 bases, V lost 0 bases, and 2 bases had no gene match. This CDR3 reads CASSLGDRAGANVLTF. The DNA of the CDR3 is TGCGCCAGCAGCTTGGGAGACAGGGCTGGGGCCAACGTCCTGACTTTC.

The chain is built from TRBV6-5 and TRBJ2-5; tentative D call: TRBD1 (5 bases). Per the germline V gene, CDR1 is MNHEY and CDR2 is SVGAGI. V was trimmed by 6 bases and J by 1 base, leaving 15 bases between them. This CDR3 is built from 15 residues. CDR3 sequence reads: CASSLKPGFQETQYF. CDR3 coding DNA: TGTGCCAGCAGCCTAAAACCAGGGTTCCAAGAGACCCAGTACTTC.

This chain joins TRBV30 and TRBJ1-2; weak D call: TRBD1 (5 bases). The CDR3 covers 10 residues. Trimming pared 6 bases from V and 6 bases from J, leaving 8 bases between. CDR1 is GTSNPN and CDR2 is SVGIG in the germline V gene (reference sequence). The CDR3 sequence is CACEGNGYTF. The DNA of the CDR3 is TGTGCCTGCGAGGGGAATGGCTACACCTTC.

The chain combines TRBV21-1 with TRBJ1-5. TRBV21-1 is assigned pseudogene status. This CDR3 has 15 residues. The DNA for the CDR3 is TGTGCCAGCAGCGAAAAAGAGGGCTGGGGACAGCCCCAGCATTTT. Amino acids: CASSEKEGWGQPQHF.